Below are 29 T cell receptor beta chains sequenced from a single sample in a study of beta chain features in type 1 diabetes. Notes on the study in general: Within each of all four CD4+ subsets, Type 1 diabetes patients had TCRB CDR3s that were moderately but significantly shorter.

The sequenced template was cDNA made from the entire isolated RNA. Some clones are missing from TCRdb's copy, which holds only in-frame ones; the method was immunoSEQ multiplex PCR. This table has nearly 700,000 clones, about an eighth appearing once. These TCRs are of unknown antigen specificity. Sequenced material: naive CD4+ T cells from blood. These receptors came from a man between 18 and 35 years old with type 1 diabetes.

The J gene is TRBJ2-3, the V gene TRBV28, with 11 bases that match TRBD2. V lost 5 bases, J lost 12 bases, and 13 bases stayed unmatched. Germline assignment: CDR1 MDHEN and CDR2 SYDVKM. The CDR3 is 15 residues long. For the CDR3, the DNA is TGTGCCAGCAGTCCCCCTTCTAGCGGGGGGCCGTTCCAGTATTTT. It specifies CASSPPSSGGPFQYF.

This clone was seen a handful of times. The chain has TRBV6-1 and TRBJ2-5; 7 nucleotides match TRBD2. Trimming took 2 bases from V and 0 from J; bases not matched to a gene: 6. Germline CDR1 reads MNHNS; CDR2 reads SASEGT. This CDR3 spans 16 amino acids. CDR3 coding DNA: TGTGCCAGCAGTGAACAGGCGGGGGAACACCAAGAGACCCAGTACTTC. Amino acids: CASSEQAGEHQETQYF.

This clone appeared a few times. The chain employs TRBV6-1 and TRBJ2-7; D perhaps matches TRBD2 (6 bases). CDR3 length: 15 amino acids. Germline V lookup: CDR1 MNHNS, CDR2 SASEGT. Trimming shortened V by 7 bases and J by 0 bases, and 16 bases separated the two germline ends. CDR3 nucleotides: TGTGCCAGCACCCATGGGACTGTCAGCTCCTACGAGCAGTACTTC. This translates into CASTHGTVSSYEQYF.

This clone was observed a handful of times. The V and J genes are TRBV25-1 and TRBJ1-6; D call uncertain. The CDR3 covers 13 residues. Trimming pared 4 bases from V and 5 bases from J, leaving 6 bases between. Germline V gene data show CDR1 as MGHDK and CDR2 as SYGVNS. This CDR3 is CASSVRDNSPLHF. The CDR3 nucleotides are TGTGCCAGCAGTGTTAGGGATAATTCACCCCTCCACTTT. Looking up the rest from reference TRBV25-1 and TRBJ1-6 gives the full variable domain: EADIYQTPRYLVIGTGKKITLECSQTMGHDKMYWYQQDPGMELHLIHYSYGVNSTEKGDLSSESTVSRIRTEHFPLTLESARPSHTSQYLCASSVRDNSPLHFGNGTRLTVT.

This clone turned up a few times. This chain connects TRBV27 to TRBJ1-2; possible D gene TRBD1, 6 bases. This CDR3 is 14 amino acids long. Germline assignment: CDR1 MNHEY and CDR2 SMNVEV (reference sequence). V was pared by 2 bases and J by 5 bases, with 12 bases between. As DNA, the CDR3 is TGTGCCAGCAGTTTACAGGGGCCTCCATATGGCTACACCTTC. This codes for CASSLQGPPYGYTF.

The chain employs TRBV6-5 and TRBJ1-5; weak D call: TRBD1 (5 bases). Germline CDR1 is MNHEY and CDR2 is SVGAGI. Trimming took 6 bases from V and 2 from J, leaving 14 bases between them. CDR3 size: 15 residues. The CDR3 sequence is CASSLAGWGNQPQHF. The CDR3 DNA reads as TGTGCCAGCAGCTTGGCAGGGTGGGGCAATCAGCCCCAGCATTTT.

The chain has TRBV7-9 and TRBJ1-1, with unresolved D. The germline CDR1 and CDR2 sequences are SEHNR and FQNEAQ (reference sequence). The CDR3 runs to 17 residues. V was pared by 4 bases and J by 0 bases, with 18 bases between. The chain's CDR3 is CASSSSWETDMNTEAFF. CDR3 sequence (DNA): TGTGCCAGCAGCTCAAGCTGGGAGACGGATATGAACACTGAAGCTTTCTTT.

The V and J genes are TRBV28 and TRBJ1-1; D is ambiguous. The germline V and J ends were trimmed by 0 bases and 3 bases, with 2 bases remaining between them. The CDR3 has 12 residues. Germline V gene sequence: CDR1 MDHEN, CDR2 SYDVKM. The CDR3, as DNA: TGTGCCAGCAGTTTATGGGACACTGAAGCTTTCTTT. As protein: CASSLWDTEAFF.

The chain combines TRBV19 with TRBJ1-5; D is unresolved. The CDR3 sequence is 15 residues long. Germline assignment: CDR1 LNHDA and CDR2 SQIVND (reference sequence). Trimming removed 1 base from V and 0 bases from J, with 7 bases in between. CDR3 nucleotides: TGTGCCAGTAGTATAGTCAGTCATAGCAATCAGCCCCAGCATTTT. Translation gives CASSIVSHSNQPQHF.

Concerning this clone itself: Other nucleotide sequences in the sample specify the same CDR3. V usage is TRBV30 and J usage is TRBJ2-7, with 9 bases aligning to TRBD1. CDR3 length equals 13 residues. In germline, CDR1 is GTSNPN, CDR2 SVGIG (reference sequence). V shed 1 base and J 2 bases; nucleotides not matched to a gene: 0. The CDR3: CAWSGDRAYEQYF. In DNA form, the CDR3 reads TGTGCCTGGAGTGGGGACAGGGCCTACGAGCAGTACTTC.

The J gene is TRBJ2-3, the V gene TRBV7-2; no definite D call. CDR1 is SGHTA, CDR2 FQGNSA, per germline. Trimming took 1 base from V and 10 from J, leaving 15 bases between them. The CDR3 runs 14 residues. The CDR3 spells CASSLGRSSRAQYF. DNA for the CDR3: TGTGCCAGCAGCTTAGGGCGTTCTTCAAGGGCGCAGTATTTT.

The chain is built from TRBV11-2 and TRBJ2-1, with 7 bases lining up with TRBD2. Germline V lookup: CDR1 SGHAT, CDR2 FQNNGV. Trimming at V came to 1 base and at J to 8 bases, leaving 5 bases not matched to a gene. This CDR3 spans 14 amino acids. The CDR3 nucleotides are TGTGCCAGCAGCTTAGGGGAGCGGGGAGATGAGCAGTTCTTC. Protein sequence: CASSLGERGDEQFF.

The chain joins TRBV9 to TRBJ2-7; D may be TRBD2 (6 bases). Germline-derived CDR1 and CDR2 are SGDLS and YYNGEE. Deletions cut 0 bases from V and 6 bases from J, with 16 bases between. This CDR3 is 15 amino acids long. In nucleotides, the CDR3 is TGTGCCAGCAGCGTAGTCTCGACTAGTCGGTCCGAGCAGTACTTC. It translates to CASSVVSTSRSEQYF. Complete variable domain (other parts from reference TRBV9 and TRBJ2-7): DSGVTQTPKHLITATGQRVTLRCSPRSGDLSVYWYQQSLDQGLQFLIQYYNGEERAKGNILERFSAQQFPDLHSELNLSSLELGDSALYFCASSVVSTSRSEQYFGPGTRLTVT.

The V and J genes are TRBV5-6 and TRBJ1-1; D is undetermined. The ends were cut back, 2 bases at V and 1 base at J, with 6 bases in the middle. The germline CDR1 and CDR2 sequences are SGHDT and YYEEEE. The CDR3 is 13 amino acids. The CDR3 region is CASSFLRNTEAFF. CDR3 sequence (DNA): TGTGCCAGCAGCTTCCTTAGGAACACTGAAGCTTTCTTT. The full variable domain, in which reference TRBV5-6 and TRBJ1-1 provide the parts outside the CDR3, is DAGVTQSPTHLIKTRGQQVTLRCSPKSGHDTVSWYQQALGQGPQFIFQYYEEEERQRGNFPDRFSGHQFPNYSSELNVNALLLGDSALYLCASSFLRNTEAFFGQGTRLTVV.

This clone occurred a few times. This sequence joins TRBV7-9 and TRBJ2-6; D uncertain. CDR3 length: 17 residues. V was clipped by 1 base and J by 0 bases, with 10 bases between them. Germline V gives CDR1 SEHNR, CDR2 FQNEAQ (reference sequence). CDR3 DNA sequence: TGTGCCAGCAGCTTAGACTACTCACTCTCTGGGGCCAACGTCCTGACTTTC. Amino acid sequence: CASSLDYSLSGANVLTF.

This sequence joins TRBV27 and TRBJ2-5, with D maybe TRBD1 (5 bases). This CDR3 is built from 16 residues. Germline CDR1 and CDR2: MNHEY and SMNVEV (reference sequence). The V end lost 6 bases, the J end lost 5 bases, and 22 bases lay between the germline ends. CDR3: CASSLSRAQGWETQYF. In DNA, the CDR3 is TGTGCCAGCAGCCTTAGTAGGGCCCAGGGTTGGGAGACCCAGTACTTC.

In this sample, this clone turned up a few times. The V gene is TRBV7-8, the J gene TRBJ2-7; no firm D call. Germline V gene data show CDR1 as SGHVS and CDR2 as FQNEAQ. The V end lost 4 bases, the J end lost 6 bases, and 10 bases lay between the germline ends. This CDR3 has 12 amino acids. CDR3 residues: CASSSSGPEQYF. CDR3 coding DNA: TGTGCCAGCAGCTCTTCCGGGCCCGAGCAGTACTTC.

This rearrangement joins TRBV2 to TRBJ1-6; no clear D gene. This CDR3 region has 16 residues. The germline V gene encodes CDR1 SNHLY and CDR2 FYNNEI. Trimming cost V 1 base and J 0 bases, with 7 bases left between them. CDR3 amino acids: CASSEVGSSYNSPLHF. CDR3 nucleotides: TGTGCCAGCAGTGAAGTGGGGAGCTCCTATAATTCACCCCTCCACTTT.

The rearrangement uses TRBV7-2 and TRBJ2-1; 8 nucleotides agree with TRBD2. The CDR3 contains 13 residues. Germline CDR1 is SGHTA and CDR2 is FQGNSA. V was pared by 5 bases and J by 8 bases, with 5 bases of the junction left unmatched. In DNA, the CDR3 is TGTGCCAGCAGCCCCCTCGGGGGGGATGAGCAGTTCTTC. Protein: CASSPLGGDEQFF.

This clone was counted a few times. This chain's CDR3 is CASSLGDTVYEQYF. CDR3 in DNA: TGTGCCAGCAGCTTAGGGGACACAGTTTACGAGCAGTACTTC. V is TRBV11-2 and J is TRBJ2-7; D perhaps matches TRBD1 (6 bases). The CDR3 covers 14 residues. Germline CDR1 is SGHAT and CDR2 is FQNNGV. Between the trimmed V and J ends, which lost 1 base and 4 bases, there was a span of 11 bases.

This clone has more than one count but fewer than ten. The V call is TRBV4-1, the J call TRBJ2-5; D may be TRBD1 (6 bases). Trimming stripped 0 bases from V and 1 base from J, with 15 bases between. Per the germline V gene, CDR1 is MGHRA and CDR2 is YSYEKL. The CDR3 is 17 amino acids. CDR3 bases: TGCGCCAGCAGCCAAGACCGTGACTCGGACAGCCAAGAGACCCAGTACTTC. Amino acids: CASSQDRDSDSQETQYF.

This clone was counted a few times. The chain uses TRBV30 and TRBJ1-3; tentative D call: TRBD1 (6 bases). Deletions cut 6 bases from V and 4 bases from J, with 13 bases between. CDR3 size: 13 residues. The V gene's germline CDR1 is GTSNPN and CDR2 SVGIG (reference sequence). The CDR3 DNA reads TGTGCCTGTGGAGGGGGTGAAGGAAACACCATATATTTT. Translating gives CACGGGEGNTIYF.

This sequence joins TRBV18 and TRBJ1-2; 7 bases map to TRBD1. V shed 4 bases and J 3 bases; nucleotides not matched to a gene: 5. The germline gives CDR1 KGHSH, CDR2 LQKENI. CDR3 length: 14 residues. The CDR3 region is CASSQLDRDYGYTF. As DNA, the CDR3 is TGTGCCAGCTCACAACTCGACAGGGACTATGGCTACACCTTC. The whole variable domain, filled in from reference TRBV18 and TRBJ1-2, reads NAGVMQNPRHLVRRRGQEARLRCSPMKGHSHVYWYRQLPEEGLKFMVYLQKENIIDESGMPKERFSAEFPKEGPSILRIQQVVRGDSAAYFCASSQLDRDYGYTFGSGTRLTVV.

This sequence joins TRBV7-9 and TRBJ1-2; 7 bases are shared with TRBD1. V dropped 5 bases and J dropped 0; count of bases not matched to a gene: 9. This CDR3 region has 16 residues. Germline V CDR1 and CDR2: SEHNR, FQNEAQ (reference sequence). CDR3 sequence: CASSPPGQPSNYGYTF. For the CDR3, the DNA is TGTGCCAGCAGCCCCCCGGGACAGCCATCTAACTATGGCTACACCTTC.

This chain connects TRBV5-5 to TRBJ1-5; 7 bases are a match to TRBD1. This CDR3 comprises 15 residues. V gave up 3 bases and J gave up 0 bases; unmatched junction bases: 3. Germline CDR1 SGHKS, CDR2 YYEKEE (reference sequence). CDR3 nucleotides: TGTGCCAGCAGCTCTACAGGGGATAGCAATCAGCCCCAGCATTTT. Translation gives CASSSTGDSNQPQHF.

This clone was counted a few times. The V gene is TRBV5-1, the J gene TRBJ2-6; TRBD1 might be the D (6 bases). The CDR3 loop spans 14 amino acids. V lost 5 bases and J 5 bases, leaving 11 bases between the germline ends. The germline gives CDR1 SGHRS, CDR2 YFSETQ. The CDR3 here is CASRRDNWANVLTF. CDR3 nucleotides: TGCGCCAGCAGGAGGGACAACTGGGCCAACGTCCTGACTTTC.

There are a few counts of this clone. This rearrangement joins TRBV12-5 to TRBJ1-1; D gene ambiguous. CDR3 size: 17 residues. Germline V gives CDR1 LGHNT, CDR2 FRNRAP. The V end lost 5 bases, the J end lost 1 base, and 20 bases lay between the germline ends. Written as DNA, the CDR3 is TGTGCTAGTGGTGGATCCCGGGTGGGCCTCCAGAACACTGAAGCTTTCTTT. It encodes CASGGSRVGLQNTEAFF.

This clone showed up just a few times. The chain recombines TRBV28 with TRBJ1-5; 8 bases are shared with TRBD1. Unmatched junction bases numbered 13, after V lost 8 bases and J lost 4 bases. The germline CDR1 and CDR2 sequences are MDHEN and SYDVKM. This CDR3 comprises 16 residues. The CDR3 coding sequence is TGTGCCAGCGGGGTTTTCCCAGGGGGCCCGAATCAGCCCCAGCATTTT. Translated, it gives CASGVFPGGPNQPQHF.

This clone turned up a few times. J is TRBJ1-4 and V is TRBV29-1; 7 positions match TRBD1. J was trimmed by 7 bases and V by 5 bases; bases with no gene match: 10. This CDR3 has 14 amino acids. Germline V gene lookup returns CDR1 SQVTM and CDR2 ANQGSEA. The CDR3 sequence: CSVSDGQVVEKLFF. CDR3 DNA sequence: TGCAGCGTTTCCGATGGACAGGTTGTTGAAAAACTGTTTTTT.